This TCR beta chain was recovered during a study of blood T cell repertoires in COVID-19. Germline assignment: CDR1 MNHEY and CDR2 SVGAGI. CDR3 length: 15 residues. The V and J ends lost 5 bases and 8 bases respectively, with 21 bases between them. The repertoire was sequenced with immunoSEQ multiplex PCR; TCRdb's copy has only in-frame clones and lacks some. The table shows 63,000 or so clones, with just under 90% occurring only once. This sequence was found in a man aged 60 to 69 with acute or convalescent COVID-19. This chain links TRBV6-5 with TRBJ1-2, with a weak D call TRBD1 (5 bases). Sequencing used peripheral blood. CDR3 sequence reads: CASSQSGLGLTGYTF. The CDR3 nucleotides read TGTGCCAGCAGTCAATCAGGGCTCGGCCTGACGGGCTACACCTTC.